These T cell receptor beta chains were read from a single sample in a study of cytomegalovirus exposure and HLA in healthy donors. Sequenced by immunoSEQ multiplex PCR; TCRdb stores in-frame clones only, minus some. Of about 170,000 clones listed, about four fifths are singletons. The sample consisted of PBMCs. The receptors originated from a male donor in good health and CMV-seronegative. Both conserved end residues are part of each CDR3. Each record gives: clone size, V gene, D gene, J gene, CDR3 DNA, CDR3 protein. The D gene is left open where the match is weak. Expanded clones are given a class, and other clones once, few, many or no size at all.

NA	TRBV27	NA	TRBJ1-2	TGTGCCAGCAGTTTGACGGGTATGGGCTACACCTTC	CASSLTGMGYTF
NA	TRBV4-1	TRBD1	TRBJ1-1	TGCGCCAGCAGCCCCCAGGGGGCTCGGGGCACTGAAGCTTTCTTT	CASSPQGARGTEAFF
once	TRBV30	TRBD1	TRBJ2-1	TGTGCCTGGAGTGCGACAGGGAGTGGTGAGCAGTTCTTC	CAWSATGSGEQFF
NA	TRBV9	NA	TRBJ2-2	TGTGCCAGCAGCGTAGCCGCGAACACCGGGGAGCTGTTTTTT	CASSVAANTGELFF
NA	TRBV4-2	TRBD2	TRBJ2-3	TGTGCCAGCAGCCAAGGGAATAGCGGGAGTACAGATACGCAGTATTTT	CASSQGNSGSTDTQYF
NA	TRBV5-1	NA	TRBJ1-1	TGCGCCAGCAGCTTGGTCAGGTTGAACACTGAAGCTTTCTTT	CASSLVRLNTEAFF
once	TRBV2	TRBD2	TRBJ2-1	TGTGCCAGCAGCCCCGGTGGTAGCGGGAGGGTAGGTGAGCAGTTCTTC	CASSPGGSGRVGEQFF
NA	TRBV11-1	TRBD2	TRBJ2-1	TGTGCCAGCAGCCCCCATCTTGGTAGCGGGAGTTACAATGAGCAGTTCTTC	CASSPHLGSGSYNEQFF
NA	TRBV30	TRBD2	TRBJ2-5	TGTGCCTGGAGTGTGGGGGGGGATGGTGAGACCCAGTACTTC	CAWSVGGDGETQYF
few	TRBV5-3	NA	TRBJ1-5	TGTGCCAGAAGCCATGACAGAACCAATCAGCCCCAGCATTTT	CARSHDRTNQPQHF
NA	TRBV19	NA	TRBJ2-7	TGTGCCAGTAGCGGGGGTACCTACGAGCAGTACTTC	CASSGGTYEQYF
NA	TRBV28	NA	TRBJ1-2	TGTGCCAGCAACCTCTCCGGGACAAACTATGGCTACACCTTC	CASNLSGTNYGYTF
NA	TRBV4-1	TRBD1	TRBJ2-7	TGCGCCAGCAGCCCTCAGGGGGTAACTTTCTACGAGCAGTACTTC	CASSPQGVTFYEQYF
once	TRBV4-2	NA	TRBJ1-3	TGTGCCAGCAGCCAAGGCAGGGGAGACACCATATATTTT	CASSQGRGDTIYF
NA	TRBV19	TRBD2	TRBJ2-5	TGTGCCAGTAGTATTGGGCGGGAGCACTTTCAAGAGACCCAGTACTTC	CASSIGREHFQETQYF
NA	TRBV9	TRBD1	TRBJ2-3	TGTGCCAGCAGCAGGGGGGACAGGGAGAGGACAGATACGCAGTATTTT	CASSRGDRERTDTQYF
once	TRBV6-5	NA	TRBJ1-2	TGTGCCAGCAGGGGCGTCTATGGCTACACCTTC	CASRGVYGYTF
NA	TRBV19	NA	TRBJ2-1	TGTGCCAGTAGAACCTACACCCCAGCGGGTGCGTACAATGAGCAGTTCTTC	CASRTYTPAGAYNEQFF
NA	TRBV7-7	NA	TRBJ2-7	TGTGCCAGCAGCCGAGGGGACATCTACGAGCAGTACTTC	CASSRGDIYEQYF
NA	TRBV7-9	NA	TRBJ1-2	TGTGCCAGCAGCTTAGAGTCACGCCTATATGGCTACACCTTC	CASSLESRLYGYTF
NA	TRBV2	NA	TRBJ1-3	TGTGCCAGCAGTGAAGAATTGAGGGCGCGGGGAAACACCATATATTTT	CASSEELRARGNTIYF
NA	TRBV6-5	TRBD1	TRBJ1-2	TGTGCCAGCAGTCGGACAGGGATGGACTATGGCTACACCTTC	CASSRTGMDYGYTF
NA	TRBV5-1	NA	TRBJ2-1	TGCGCCAGCAGCTTGGTTGGGGGGAATGAGCAGTTCTTC	CASSLVGGNEQFF
NA	TRBV2	TRBD2	TRBJ2-7	TGTGCCAGATCGGGACTAGCGGGTAATGAGCAGTACTTC	CARSGLAGNEQYF
few	TRBV5-4	TRBD1	TRBJ1-4	TGTGCCAGCAGCCCGACCGGGACAGGGAATGAAAAACTGTTTTTT	CASSPTGTGNEKLFF
NA	TRBV11-3	TRBD2	TRBJ2-1	TGTGCCAGCAGGCAAGCGGGGGGTAGTGAGCAGTTCTTC	CASRQAGGSEQFF
NA	TRBV19	TRBD1	TRBJ2-4	TGTGCCAGTCGGGACGGACAGGGAGCCAAAAACATTCAGTACTTC	CASRDGQGAKNIQYF
once	TRBV4-1	TRBD1	TRBJ1-5	TGCGCCAGCAGCCAAGAAGGGGGCTCGAGTCAGCCCCAGCATTTT	CASSQEGGSSQPQHF
NA	TRBV9	NA	TRBJ2-5	TGTGCCAGCAGCGTCGGGACTCTAATGGAGACCCAGTACTTC	CASSVGTLMETQYF
NA	TRBV6-5	NA	TRBJ2-2	TGTGCCAGCAGAAAACAGGGCACCGGGGAGCTGTTTTTT	CASRKQGTGELFF
few	TRBV5-1	NA	TRBJ1-3	TGCGCCAGCAGCCCCGGGCTATTGGGGGCTTGGTCTGGAAACACCATATATTTT	CASSPGLLGAWSGNTIYF
NA	TRBV21-1	NA	TRBJ2-7	TGTGCCAGCAGCAAATATCTAGCGGGGGGGCCCCACGAGCAGTACTTC	CASSKYLAGGPHEQYF
NA	TRBV7-9	NA	TRBJ2-7	TGTTCCAGCAGCTTACCCCAGGGGGAGCAGTACTTC	CSSSLPQGEQYF
once	TRBV25-1	TRBD1	TRBJ1-6	TGTGCCAGCAAGGGACAGGGGACAAATTCACCCCTCCACTTT	CASKGQGTNSPLHF
NA	TRBV6-1	NA	TRBJ1-1	TGTGCCAGCAGTGTGGACACCTACACTGAAGCTTTCTTT	CASSVDTYTEAFF
NA	TRBV23-1	NA	TRBJ1-2	TGCGCCAGCAGTCCCCCGGCGGAGGAATCCAACTATGGCTACACCTTC	CASSPPAEESNYGYTF
NA	TRBV19	TRBD1	TRBJ2-7	TGTGCCAGTAGTTCGGGACAGGGATACGAGCAGTACTTC	CASSSGQGYEQYF
NA	TRBV7-8	NA	TRBJ1-2	TGTGCCAGCAGCCCCCGGGGGGGGGAAGGGGCAGGTGGCTACACCTTC	CASSPRGGEGAGGYTF
NA	TRBV6-6	NA	TRBJ1-6	TGTGCCAGCAGTTATGGCGGGCAGCACGTCTCACCCCTCCACTTT	CASSYGGQHVSPLHF
NA	TRBV6-5	NA	TRBJ2-7	TGTGCCACAAGCCCGGCGGGTGGCAATACCTACGAGCAGTACTTC	CATSPAGGNTYEQYF
NA	TRBV11-2	NA	TRBJ2-4	TGTGCCAGCAGTCGTCCGGGACTCCTAGCCAAAAACATTCAGTACTTC	CASSRPGLLAKNIQYF
NA	TRBV13	NA	TRBJ2-5	TGTGCCAGCAGCTTAGGTCGGGGAAGGGAGACCCAGTACTTC	CASSLGRGRETQYF
NA	TRBV5-1	TRBD1	TRBJ1-1	TGCGCCAGCAGCCTGGGACAGGGTGGGGTGAACACTGAAGCTTTCTTT	CASSLGQGGVNTEAFF
NA	TRBV6-1	TRBD2	TRBJ2-5	TGTGCCAGCAGTGAAATAGGGGATCGTTGGGGGGGTGGAGAGACCCAGTACTTC	CASSEIGDRWGGGETQYF
NA	TRBV23-1	TRBD2	TRBJ2-6	TGCGCCAGCAGTCGGGAGCGGGATCGGTCTGGGGCCAACGTCCTGACTTTC	CASSRERDRSGANVLTF
NA	TRBV6-5	TRBD2	TRBJ2-7	TGTGCCAGCAGCGTAGCGGGAGGGCCCTACGAGCAGTACTTC	CASSVAGGPYEQYF
few	TRBV7-2	NA	TRBJ1-3	TGTGCCAGCAGCTTAACCAGGCCGGGCTCGGGAGGAAACACCATATATTTT	CASSLTRPGSGGNTIYF
NA	TRBV27	NA	TRBJ2-3	TGTGCCAGCAGTTTCGCGATGGGCATCACAGATACGCAGTATTTT	CASSFAMGITDTQYF
NA	TRBV11-2	NA	TRBJ2-7	TGTGCCAGCAGCTTACTTACCCGAACTAGCTCCTACGAGCAGTACTTC	CASSLLTRTSSYEQYF